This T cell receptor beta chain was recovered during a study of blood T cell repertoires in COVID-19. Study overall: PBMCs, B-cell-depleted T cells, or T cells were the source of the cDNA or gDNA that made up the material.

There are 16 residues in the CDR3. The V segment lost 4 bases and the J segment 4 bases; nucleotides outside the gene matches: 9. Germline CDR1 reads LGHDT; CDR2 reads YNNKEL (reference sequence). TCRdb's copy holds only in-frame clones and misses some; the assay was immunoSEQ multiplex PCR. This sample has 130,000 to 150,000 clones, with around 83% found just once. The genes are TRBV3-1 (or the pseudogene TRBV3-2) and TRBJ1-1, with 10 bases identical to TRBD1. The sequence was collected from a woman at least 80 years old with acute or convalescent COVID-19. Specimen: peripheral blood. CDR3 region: CASSLGTGVGSTEAFF. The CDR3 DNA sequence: TGTGCCAGCAGCCTAGGGACAGGGGTAGGTAGCACTGAAGCTTTCTTT.